In this sample, the clone carrying this T cell receptor (beta chain) turned up a few times. Its target is not known. These data come from a study of post-analysis software for immune sequencing data. Study-level points and caveats: Normalized Chao1 diversity was significantly lower in multiple sclerosis patients than in controls. Strong co-clustering by F measure was evident for samples that had been prepared in the same batch. TRBV5-6, TRBV5-1 and TRBV20-1 were among 4 or 5 TRBV segments more frequent in patients than controls.

Unique molecular identifiers featured in each of the TCR beta cDNA libraries. TCRdb reprocessed the PCR reads via MiXCR and lists one record per CDR3 protein. The table has roughly 200,000 distinct CDR3 sequences, 29% seen once. In germline, CDR1 is MDHEN, CDR2 SYDVKM. Trimming removed 7 bases at V and 4 bases at J, with 11 bases between. This CDR3 is built from 14 residues. Input material: blood. The chain has TRBV28 and TRBJ1-6; the D gene is possibly TRBD1 (5 bases). The clonotype comes from a girl younger than 18 with multiple sclerosis. The CDR3 DNA is TGTGCCAGCAACCCGACAGCTTATAATTCACCCCTCCACTTT. It is translated as CASNPTAYNSPLHF. The complete variable domain, with remaining parts taken from reference TRBV28 and TRBJ1-6, reads DVKVTQSSRYLVKRTGEKVFLECVQDMDHENMFWYRQDPGLGLRLIYFSYDVKMKEKGDIPEGYSVSREKKERFSLILESASTNQTSMYLCASNPTAYNSPLHFGNGTRLTVT.